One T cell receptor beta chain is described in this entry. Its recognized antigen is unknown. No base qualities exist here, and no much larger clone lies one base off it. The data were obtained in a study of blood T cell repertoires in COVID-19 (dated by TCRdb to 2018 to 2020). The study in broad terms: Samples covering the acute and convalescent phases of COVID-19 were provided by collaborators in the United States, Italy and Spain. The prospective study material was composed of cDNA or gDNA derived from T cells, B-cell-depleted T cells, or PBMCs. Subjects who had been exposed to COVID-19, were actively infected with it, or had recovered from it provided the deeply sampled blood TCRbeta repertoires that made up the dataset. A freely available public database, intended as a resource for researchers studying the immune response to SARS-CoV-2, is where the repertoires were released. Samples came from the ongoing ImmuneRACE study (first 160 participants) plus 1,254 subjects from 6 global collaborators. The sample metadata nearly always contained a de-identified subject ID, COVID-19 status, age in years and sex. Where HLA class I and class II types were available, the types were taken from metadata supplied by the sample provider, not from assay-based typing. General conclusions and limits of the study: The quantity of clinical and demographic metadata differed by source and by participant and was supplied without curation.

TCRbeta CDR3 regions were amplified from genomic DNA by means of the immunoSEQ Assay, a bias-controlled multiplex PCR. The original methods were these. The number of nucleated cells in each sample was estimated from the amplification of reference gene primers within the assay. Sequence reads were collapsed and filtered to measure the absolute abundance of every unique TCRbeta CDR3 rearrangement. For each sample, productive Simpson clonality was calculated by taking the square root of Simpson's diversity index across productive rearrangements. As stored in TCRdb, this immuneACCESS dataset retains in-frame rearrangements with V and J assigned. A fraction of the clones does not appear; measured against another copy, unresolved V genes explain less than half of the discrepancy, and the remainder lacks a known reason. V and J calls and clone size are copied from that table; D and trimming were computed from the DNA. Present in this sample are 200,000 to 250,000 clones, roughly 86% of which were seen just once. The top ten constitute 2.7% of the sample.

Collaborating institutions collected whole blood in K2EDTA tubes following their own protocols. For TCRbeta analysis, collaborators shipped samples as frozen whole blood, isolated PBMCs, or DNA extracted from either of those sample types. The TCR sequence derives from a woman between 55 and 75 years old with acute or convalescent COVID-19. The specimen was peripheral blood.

The CDR3 sequence is CATSRDWAGGWNEQFF. The bases read TGTGCCACCAGCAGAGATTGGGCGGGGGGGTGGAATGAGCAGTTCTTC. The chain is encoded by TRBV15 joined to TRBJ2-1; TRBD2 agrees with 9 junctional bases. Its CDR3 holds 16 amino acids, cysteine through phenylalanine. The only DNA kept is the CDR3, 48 bases in frame from the first base. Per the germline V gene (reference sequence), LNHNV is the CDR1 and YYDKDF is the CDR2. V lost 0 bases and J lost 7 bases, and the count of bases not matched to a germline gene is 7.